Each of the 20 T cell receptor beta chains below was sequenced from the same sample in a study of molecular identifiers for immune sequencing clone quantification. TCRdb called the PCR reads again in MiXCR, with one record for every CDR3 protein. The data show roughly 10,000 distinct CDR3 sequences, around 14% seen once. The sequenced sample consisted of naive CD8+ T cells from blood, with Jurkat cell RNA spiked in. Subset defined: FACS-sorted CD8+CD4-CCR7+CD45RA+ naive T cells. These receptors were obtained from a human donor in good health. Some libraries in this study had Jurkat cell RNA spiked in.

This clonotype was seen just once. This could be a read error, since a much larger clone is one nucleotide away. The chain employs TRBV20-1 and TRBJ2-1; 9 nucleotides agree with TRBD2. CDR1 and CDR2 from the germline V gene are DFQATT and SNEGSKA (reference sequence). The length of the CDR3 is 18 residues. CDR3 DNA sequence: TGCGGTGCTAGGTCTTCCATAGCGGGAGACAACTCCTACAATGAGCAGTTCTTC. This codes for CGARSSIAGDNSYNEQFF.

This clonotype was observed a few times. This clone may be a read error of a much larger clone one base away. This chain uses TRBV12-3 or TRBV12-4 with TRBJ2-6; either TRBD1 or TRBD2 may fit D (5 bases each). The CDR3 length is 15 residues. CDR3 bases: TGTGCCAGCAGCCAGACGGACTCTGGGGCCGACGTCCTGACTTTC. Its protein product is CASSQTDSGADVLTF.

By sample share, this clonotype is medium-sized. This sequence joins TRBV9 and TRBJ1-1; perhaps TRBD1 as D (5 bases). In germline, CDR1 is SGDLS, CDR2 YYNGEE. This CDR3 is built from 15 residues. Deletions cut 0 bases from V and 2 bases from J, with 11 bases between. Here the CDR3 DNA reads TGTGCCAGCAGCGTAGCTTCGGGGGGAAACACTGAAGCTTTCTTT. Translated, it gives CASSVASGGNTEAFF.

This clonotype occurred many times. The chain carries TRBV6-2 or TRBV6-3 and TRBJ2-7; no definite D call. This CDR3 is built from 13 residues. With 7 bases removed from V and 4 bases from J, the gap between germline ends came to 14 bases. Germline-derived CDR1 and CDR2 are MNHEY and SVGEGT. The CDR3 nucleotides are TGTGCCAGCAACGGCTACCAAGGTTACGAGCAGTACTTC. This encodes CASNGYQGYEQYF.

A word on this clonotype: One end of the junction does not line up with germline, which may come from a read error. The V and J genes are TRBV9 and TRBJ1-1; D is perhaps TRBD1 (6 bases). Germline V gene lookup returns CDR1 SGDLS and CDR2 YYNGEE. The CDR3 is made up of 15 amino acids. DNA of the CDR3: TGTGCCAGCCGCCAAGGGGGGGGAAAGCATACTGAGGCTTTCTTT. It encodes CASRQGGGKHTEAFF.

Regarding this clonotype: A clone one base away is much larger, so this may be a read error. The chain joins TRBV7-9 to TRBJ1-1, with 7 nucleotides matching TRBD1. This CDR3 is built from 15 residues. From germline, CDR1 is SEHNR and CDR2 FQNEAQ (reference sequence). The CDR3 is CAGSFEDRVNTEAFF. The CDR3 DNA follows: TGTGCCGGCAGCTTCGAAGACAGGGTGAACACTGAAGCTTTCTTT.

On this clonotype itself: This could be a read error, since a much larger clone is one nucleotide away. The chain couples TRBV7-9 to TRBJ2-1; no reliable D call. CDR3 length: 11 amino acids. Germline assignment: CDR1 SEHNR and CDR2 FQNEAQ (reference sequence). CDR3 protein: CANSLGLEQFF. CDR3 bases: TGTGCCAACAGCTTAGGGCTTGAGCAGTTCTTC.

In its sample, this clonotype ranks as medium-sized (0.01 to 0.1%). This chain links TRBV29-1 with TRBJ1-5, with a possible D match to TRBD1 (6 bases). Germline CDR1 reads SQVTM; CDR2 reads ANQGSEA. V dropped 1 base and J dropped 0 bases, with 19 bases sitting between them. The CDR3 is 18 amino acids. The CDR3, as DNA: TGCAGCGTTGAAGCCGTCGTATCTCCCAGGGGTAGCAATCAGCCCCAGCATTTT. Translation gives CSVEAVVSPRGSNQPQHF.

This clonotype was observed at least ten times. The rearrangement uses TRBV12-3 or TRBV12-4 and TRBJ2-7, with TRBD2 as a possible D gene (5 bases). The V end lost 3 bases, the J end lost 10 bases, and 16 bases lay between the germline ends. The CDR3 is 13 residues long. The CDR3 DNA reads TGTGCCAGCAGTTTTTCTGGGAGCGGCCCCCAGTACTTC. It specifies CASSFSGSGPQYF.

This clonotype appeared many times. The CDR3 sequence: CASSYSGVGLSNEQFF. For the CDR3, the DNA is TGTGCCAGCAGTTACTCGGGGGTTGGACTATCCAATGAGCAGTTCTTC. The chain is built from TRBV6-5 and TRBJ2-1; possibly TRBD2 for D (6 bases). Germline assignment: CDR1 MNHEY and CDR2 SVGAGI. V was trimmed by 0 bases and J by 6 bases, leaving 15 bases between them. The length of the CDR3 is 16 residues.

With respect to this clonotype: A clone one base away is much larger, so this may be a read error. The V and J genes are TRBV27 and TRBJ2-7; no reliable D call. Germline CDR1 is MNHEY and CDR2 is SMNVEV (reference sequence). The CDR3 has 16 amino acids. V lost 0 bases and J lost 2, with 14 bases in between. The CDR3 sequence is CASSLSRVSFPYEQYF. CDR3 DNA: TGTGCCAGCAGTTTATCTAGGGTCTCGTTTCCCTACGAGCAGTACTTC.

In its sample, this clonotype was seen many times. The rearrangement uses TRBV5-5 and TRBJ1-1, with D hard to call. V was clipped by 0 bases and J by 1 base, with 7 bases between them. Per germline, CDR1 SGHKS and CDR2 YYEKEE (reference sequence). The CDR3 length is 14 residues. The DNA of the CDR3 is TGTGCCAGCAGCTTGGCGGGGAAGAACACTGAAGCTTTCTTT. Encoded protein: CASSLAGKNTEAFF.

Worth noting for this clonotype: One junction end does not reproduce the germline sequence, and a read error may be involved. V gene TRBV12-3 or TRBV12-4 combines with J gene TRBJ2-3, with unresolved D. This CDR3 has 18 amino acids. The CDR3 DNA reads as TGTGCCAGCAGTTTAGGGCCACGGACGGATCTCGTCGCAGATACGCAGTGTTTT. Encoded protein: CASSLGPRTDLVADTQCF.

V gene TRBV2 combines with J gene TRBJ2-1, with 11 bases that match TRBD2. CDR3 length: 15 amino acids. Germline V gives CDR1 SNHLY, CDR2 FYNNEI. V lost 6 bases and J lost 7; bases outside the gene matches: 8. The CDR3 reads CASRETSGAQNEQFF. The CDR3 DNA reads TGTGCCAGCAGAGAGACTAGCGGGGCTCAAAATGAGCAGTTCTTC.

By sample share, this clonotype is medium-sized. CDR3 nucleotides: TGTGCCAGCAGTTCACGCAGCGTTCGAGGTTATAGCACAGATACGCAGTATTTT. Protein sequence: CASSSRSVRGYSTDTQYF. The V gene is TRBV27, the J gene TRBJ2-3; D is ambiguous. Germline V CDR1 and CDR2: MNHEY, SMNVEV (reference sequence). The CDR3 has 18 residues. V lost 4 bases and J lost 0, with 20 bases in between.

This clonotype was seen a few times. The CDR3 reads CATEGTGYGYTF. CDR3 in DNA: TGTGCCACAGAGGGGACGGGCTATGGCTACACCTTC. The rearrangement links TRBV28 to TRBJ1-2, with a tentative D call TRBD1 (5 bases). CDR3 length: 12 amino acids. Germline V CDR1 and CDR2: MDHEN, SYDVKM. The V and J ends lost 10 bases and 4 bases respectively, with 13 bases between them.

By share, this clonotype counts as medium-sized. The genes are TRBV18 and TRBJ2-3, with D unclear. Looked up from germline, CDR1 is KGHSH and CDR2 is LQKENI. This CDR3 contains 15 residues. V lost 3 bases and J lost 8, with 18 bases in between. This CDR3 reads CASSPGDAHPPTQYF. For the CDR3, the DNA is TGTGCCAGCTCACCGGGCGACGCACACCCACCTACGCAGTATTTT.

This clonotype was seen at least ten times. The chain combines TRBV19 with TRBJ1-5; TRBD1 agrees at 8 bases. The CDR3 is made up of 15 amino acids. V shed 5 bases and J 6 bases; nucleotides not matched to a gene: 9. CDR1 LNHDA and CDR2 SQIVND come from the germline V gene (reference sequence). CDR3 coding DNA: TGTGCCAGTAGTTGGGGGGACAGGTCCATTCAGCCCCAGCATTTT. Amino acid sequence: CASSWGDRSIQPQHF.

This clonotype was recorded at least ten times. The gene calls are TRBV9 and TRBJ2-1; the D is unclear. Germline values: CDR1 SGDLS, CDR2 YYNGEE. The V and J ends lost 0 bases and 2 bases respectively, with 9 bases between them. This CDR3 has 15 residues. The CDR3 coding sequence is TGTGCCAGCAGCGTAGGGCAGATCCCCTACAATGAGCAGTTCTTC. It yields the protein CASSVGQIPYNEQFF.

Ten or more counts support this clonotype. The chain joins TRBV5-4 to TRBJ2-3; the D is unclear. The CDR3 length is 14 residues. Trimming took 3 bases from V and 5 from J, leaving 13 bases between them. Germline values: CDR1 SGHNT, CDR2 YYREEE (reference sequence). Here the CDR3 DNA reads TGTGCCAGCAGCTCGGGTGAAGGGCGAGATACGCAGTATTTT. It encodes CASSSGEGRDTQYF.